This T cell receptor beta chain was sequenced during a study of blood T cell repertoires in COVID-19. In the authors' workflow: Reference gene primer amplification gave estimated nucleated cell counts. Assay used: immunoSEQ multiplex PCR; TCRdb lists only in-frame clones, some missing. Clone size and V and J calls were adopted from that table, with D and trimming inferred from the DNA. The sample has about 140,000 clones; about 80% are singletons. The V and J ends lost 5 bases and 4 bases, in that order; junction bases with no gene match: 12. Germline CDR1 is SGHAT and CDR2 is FQNNGV. The CDR3 is made up of 17 amino acids.

This receptor was obtained from a woman aged 80 or older in a cohort sampled during active or convalescent COVID-19. Sequenced input: peripheral blood. The V and J genes are TRBV11-2 and TRBJ1-3, with 9 bases matching TRBD1. CDR3 amino acids: CASSPPGTGWTGNTIYF. The CDR3, as DNA: TGTGCCAGCAGCCCTCCCGGGACAGGGTGGACCGGAAACACCATATATTTT. Using reference TRBV11-2 and TRBJ1-3 for the parts outside the CDR3, the full variable domain is EAGVAQSPRYKIIEKRQSVAFWCNPISGHATLYWYQQILGQGPKLLIQFQNNGVVDDSQLPKDRFSAERLKGVDSTLKIQPAKLEDSAVYLCASSPPGTGWTGNTIYFGEGSWLTVV.